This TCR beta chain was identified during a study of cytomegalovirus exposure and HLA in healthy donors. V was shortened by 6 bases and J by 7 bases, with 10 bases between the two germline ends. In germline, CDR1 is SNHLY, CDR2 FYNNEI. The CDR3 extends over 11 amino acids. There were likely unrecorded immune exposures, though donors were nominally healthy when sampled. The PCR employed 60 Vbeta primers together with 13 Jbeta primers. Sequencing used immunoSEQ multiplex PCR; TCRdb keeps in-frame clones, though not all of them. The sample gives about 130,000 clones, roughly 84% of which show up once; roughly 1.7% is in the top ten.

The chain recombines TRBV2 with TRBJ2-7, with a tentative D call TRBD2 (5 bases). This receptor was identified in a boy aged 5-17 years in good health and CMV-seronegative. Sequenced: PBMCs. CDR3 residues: CASSRDSEQYF. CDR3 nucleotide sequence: TGTGCCAGCAGCCGGGATTCTGAGCAGTACTTC.